This is a list of T cell receptor beta chains from one sample in a study of naive and memory T cell subsets. TCRdb re-analysed the UMI-ligation and nested PCR reads in MiXCR, keeping a single row per CDR3 protein. The profile shows some 15,000 distinct CDR3 sequences, approximately 8.6% of them singletons. Sequencing was done on a sample of central memory CD8+ T cells from blood. The source of these receptors is a human donor in good health. The CDR3 runs from the conserved cysteine through the conserved F or W. Each record gives: V gene, CDR3 length, CDR3 protein.

TRBV29-1	14	CSVEGGRVSNEQFF
TRBV21-1	17	CASSFSPGTESTDTQYF
TRBV3-1	18	CASSQGGFAGQSSYEQYF
TRBV10-3	17	CAIRPTNQGTSTDTQYF
TRBV7-9	16	CASRPGWGVRADTQYF
TRBV7-9	16	CASSLYPTGTNTEAFF
TRBV6-5	18	CASSYSHSSISGANVLTF
TRBV20-1	16	CSAALLGVAGTDTQYF
TRBV6-2/TRBV6-3	15	CASSNIAGGYNEQFF
TRBV4-2	19	CASSRDREYSASGANVLTF
TRBV2	16	CASSEAHGEVEETQYF
TRBV14	19	CASSQTTLTGAPSFYGYTF
TRBV5-1	15	CASRDHRASSYEQYF
TRBV7-6	20	CASSFINQGLAGKGADTQYF
TRBV6-6	20	CASSYPELAGVRRKPWELFF
TRBV7-2	13	CASSVAGSYEQYF
TRBV27	15	CASTFSGPLYNEQFF
TRBV24-1	15	CATSRAGDSLYEQYF
TRBV15	17	CATSRSYYQQVYNEQFF
TRBV6-2/TRBV6-3	18	CASSYSGTGDEFTGELFF
TRBV6-1	14	CASSRVDPNQPQHF
TRBV12-3/TRBV12-4	14	CASTTDRLTDTQYF
TRBV7-3	16	CASSFARDSKPNEQFF